This is a list of T cell receptor beta chains from one sample in a study of shared clonotypes between healthy human individuals. Method: immunoSEQ multiplex PCR; TCRdb's copy keeps in-frame clones and lacks some. This table has around 2.3 million clones, almost 96% appearing once. The sample taken for sequencing was naive CD4+ T cells sorted from blood. All receptors come from a man aged 18 to 29 in good health. CDR3s include the opening cysteine and the closing phenylalanine or tryptophan. D genes are given only for firm matches. Part of the rows lack a size; the others show once, few, many or a class for expanded clones.

J gene	V gene	clone size	D gene	CDR3 DNA	CDR3 protein
TRBJ2-5	TRBV18	NA	NA	TGTGCCAGCTCACTGGCCGAAGAGACCCAGTACTTC	CASSLAEETQYF
TRBJ1-2	TRBV7-2	NA	TRBD1	TGTGCCAGCAGCATGACAGGGGTGGATTATGGCTACACCTTC	CASSMTGVDYGYTF
TRBJ1-6	TRBV30	NA	NA	TGTGCCTGGAGTGAGGGAAAGAATAATTCACCCCTCCACTTT	CAWSEGKNNSPLHF
TRBJ2-2	TRBV11-2	NA	NA	TGTGCCAGCAGCTTAGGTATCAGGGAGGTCACCGGGGAGCTGTTTTTT	CASSLGIREVTGELFF
TRBJ1-1	TRBV4-1	once	TRBD1	TGCGCCAGCAGCCAATTTTACAGGGGATTGAACACTGAAGCTTTCTTT	CASSQFYRGLNTEAFF
TRBJ2-7	TRBV29-1	NA	NA	TGCAGCGTTGAAGGAGCGGGCACAAGCGAGCAGTACTTC	CSVEGAGTSEQYF
TRBJ2-2	TRBV2	NA	NA	TGTGCCAGCAGGGAAATTTTCACCGGGGAGCTGTTTTTT	CASREIFTGELFF
TRBJ1-5	TRBV6-6	NA	NA	TGTGCCAGCAGTTACTCAAACGGAAACAATCAGCCCCAGCATTTT	CASSYSNGNNQPQHF
TRBJ2-7	TRBV7-2	NA	TRBD2	TGTGCCAGCAGCTTAGAGGGACTAGCGGGAGGAGCCTACGAGCAGTACTTC	CASSLEGLAGGAYEQYF
TRBJ2-1	TRBV7-9	NA	TRBD2	TGTGCCAGCAGCTTAGGTTTAGCGGGGGACTACAATGAGCAGTTCTTC	CASSLGLAGDYNEQFF
TRBJ2-6	TRBV6-5	NA	NA	TGTGCCAGCAGACTCTCTGGGGCCAACGTCCTGACTTTC	CASRLSGANVLTF
TRBJ1-1	TRBV4-1	NA	NA	TGCGCCAGCAGCCCTACCTCCGGCCTGAACACTGAAGCTTTCTTT	CASSPTSGLNTEAFF
TRBJ1-5	TRBV6-1	NA	NA	TGTGCCAGCGGGTCTTTGGGTAATAGCAATCAGCCCCAGCATTTT	CASGSLGNSNQPQHF
TRBJ2-3	TRBV5-1	once	NA	TGCGCCAGCAGCTTGGTGGTTAACAGGGATACGCAGTATTTT	CASSLVVNRDTQYF
TRBJ1-4	TRBV27	NA	TRBD1	TGTGCCAGCAGTTTATCCTCTCCGGGACAGGGAAGTGAAAAACTGTTTTTT	CASSLSSPGQGSEKLFF
TRBJ1-6	TRBV2	NA	NA	TGTGCCAGCAGTGGACAGGCTTATAATTCACCCCTCCACTTT	CASSGQAYNSPLHF
TRBJ2-5	TRBV7-2	NA	TRBD2	TGTGCCAGCAGCTTAAACCGGGAGGGAGAGACCCAGTACTTC	CASSLNREGETQYF
TRBJ2-2	TRBV18	NA	TRBD1	TGTGCCAGCTCACCGGGGACAGCGAACACCGGGGAGCTGTTTTTT	CASSPGTANTGELFF